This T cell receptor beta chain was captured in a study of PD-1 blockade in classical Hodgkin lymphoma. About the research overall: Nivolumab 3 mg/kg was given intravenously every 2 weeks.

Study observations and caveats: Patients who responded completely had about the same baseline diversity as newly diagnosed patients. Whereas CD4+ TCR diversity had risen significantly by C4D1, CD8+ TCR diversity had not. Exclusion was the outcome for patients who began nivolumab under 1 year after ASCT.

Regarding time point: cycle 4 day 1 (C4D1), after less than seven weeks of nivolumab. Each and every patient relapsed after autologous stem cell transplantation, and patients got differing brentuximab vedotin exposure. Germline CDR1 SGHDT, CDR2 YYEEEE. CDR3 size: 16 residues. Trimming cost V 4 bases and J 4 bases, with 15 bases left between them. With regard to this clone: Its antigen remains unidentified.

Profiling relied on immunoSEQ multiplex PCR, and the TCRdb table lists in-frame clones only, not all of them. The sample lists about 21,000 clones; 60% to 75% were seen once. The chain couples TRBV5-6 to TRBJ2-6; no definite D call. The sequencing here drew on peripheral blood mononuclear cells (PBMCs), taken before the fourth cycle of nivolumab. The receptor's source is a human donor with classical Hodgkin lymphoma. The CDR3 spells CASSLGWGSGANVLTF. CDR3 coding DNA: TGTGCCAGCAGCCTGGGATGGGGTTCCGGGGCCAACGTCCTGACTTTC.